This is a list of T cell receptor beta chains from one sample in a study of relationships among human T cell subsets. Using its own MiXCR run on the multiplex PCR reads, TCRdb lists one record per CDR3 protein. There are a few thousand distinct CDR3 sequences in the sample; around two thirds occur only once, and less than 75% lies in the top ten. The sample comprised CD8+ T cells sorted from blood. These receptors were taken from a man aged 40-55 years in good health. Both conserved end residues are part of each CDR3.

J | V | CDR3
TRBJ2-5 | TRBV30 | CAWSVLQGEETQYF
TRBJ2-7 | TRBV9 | CAIISRISYEQYF
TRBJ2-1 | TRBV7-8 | CASRGGVAGYNEQFF
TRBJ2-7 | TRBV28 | CASSFYRGAYEQYF
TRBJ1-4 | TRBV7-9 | CASSAVGGVKEKLFF
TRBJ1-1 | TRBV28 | CASSLPAYTEAFF
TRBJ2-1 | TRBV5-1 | CASSLGTSNEQFF
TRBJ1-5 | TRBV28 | CASSPGSNQPQHF
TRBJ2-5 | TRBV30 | CAWSEGSGEETQYF
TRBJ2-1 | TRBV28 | CASSARPNNEQFF
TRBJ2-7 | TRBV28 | CASSSPVRFYEQYF
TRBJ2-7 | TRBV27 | CATKPGSRLQGPAGYYEQYF
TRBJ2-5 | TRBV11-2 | CASSPETEEETQYF
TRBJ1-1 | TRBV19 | CASSYGGDTEAFF
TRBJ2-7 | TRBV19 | CASSVDRAYEQYF
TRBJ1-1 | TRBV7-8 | CASSFWDTMNTEAFF
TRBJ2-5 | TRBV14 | CASSPTRTIRETQYF
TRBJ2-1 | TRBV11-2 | CASSLYTNERFF
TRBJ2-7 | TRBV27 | CASRGRGTYEQYF
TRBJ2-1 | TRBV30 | CAWSEEGKDEQFF
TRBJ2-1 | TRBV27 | CASSSRTIAAYNEQFF
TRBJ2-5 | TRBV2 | CASGTSGTQETQYF
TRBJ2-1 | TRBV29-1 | CSVFGGSSYNEQFF
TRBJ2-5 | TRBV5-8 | CASSLPTSGREETQYF
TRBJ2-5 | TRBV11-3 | CASSHSGAEGSETQYF
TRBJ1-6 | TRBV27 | CASSLDSPLHF
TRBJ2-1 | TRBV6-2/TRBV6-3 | CASRLSSGRTNEQFF
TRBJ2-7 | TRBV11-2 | CASSLEQSGAYEQYF
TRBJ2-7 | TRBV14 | CASSQGLYEQYF
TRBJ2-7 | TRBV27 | CASSSPLGLAGTPYEQYF
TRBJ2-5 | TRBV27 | CATRGTGWETQYF
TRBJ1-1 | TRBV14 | CASSQEITGEAFF
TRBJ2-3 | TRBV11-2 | CASIPGLGTDTQYF
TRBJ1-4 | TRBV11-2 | CASSLGFQGRDEKLFF
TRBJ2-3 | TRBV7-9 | CASSLVGTSTDTQYF
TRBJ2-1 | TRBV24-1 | CATSDSYSPSYNEQFF
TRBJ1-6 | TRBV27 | CASSLGQGAWSPLHF
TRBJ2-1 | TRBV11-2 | CASSSNEGTQTKGYNEQFF
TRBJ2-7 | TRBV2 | CASSGRDYEQYF
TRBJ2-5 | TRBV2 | CAMHRDYPYQETQYF
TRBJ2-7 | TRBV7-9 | CASSPGWGYEQYF
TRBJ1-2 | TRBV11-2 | CASSLGPTDGYTF
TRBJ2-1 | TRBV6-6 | CASSLGIPGASYNEQFF
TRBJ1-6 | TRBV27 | CASSLQGAWSPLHF
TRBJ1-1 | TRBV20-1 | CSARDTQQITEAFF
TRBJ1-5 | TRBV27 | CASSLGQGGGQPQHF
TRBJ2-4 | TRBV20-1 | CSASSSLKGIQYF
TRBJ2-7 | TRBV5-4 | CASSYGLAGVYEQYF
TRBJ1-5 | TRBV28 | CATRQGMGNNQPQHF